Following are 14 T cell receptor beta chains from one sample sequenced in a study of blood T cell repertoires in COVID-19. Generated by immunoSEQ multiplex PCR, the TCRdb table keeps only in-frame clones and is missing some. Of about 43,000 clones in the sample, 87% were seen once. Sequenced: peripheral blood. All receptors derive from a woman aged 80 or over with active COVID-19.

This chain connects TRBV10-1 to TRBJ2-2; 9 positions match TRBD2. Germline CDR1 and CDR2: WNHNN and SYGVQD (reference sequence). V lost 5 bases, J lost 6 bases, and 13 bases stayed unmatched. This CDR3 has 17 residues. In DNA form, the CDR3 reads TGCGCCAGCAGTCCCCAGAGTTGGCGGGGGGGTTCCGGGGAGCTGTTTTTT. Translating it yields CASSPQSWRGGSGELFF.

This CDR3 is CASTTGFGYTF. In nucleotides, the CDR3 is TGTGCCAGCACCACAGGATTTGGCTACACCTTC. The chain uses TRBV6-6 and TRBJ1-2, with D maybe TRBD1 (5 bases). Per the germline V gene, CDR1 is MNHNY and CDR2 is SVGAGI (reference sequence). V was cut by 7 bases and J by 7 bases, with 10 bases left in between. This CDR3 region has 11 residues.

The V and J genes are TRBV18 and TRBJ2-7; 8 positions match TRBD1. Losses at the gene ends were 6 bases for V and 5 bases for J; bases not matched to a gene: 9. This CDR3 comprises 14 residues. Germline values: CDR1 KGHSH, CDR2 LQKENI. CDR3 sequence reads: CASSAVGGQDEQYF. CDR3 DNA: TGTGCCAGCTCCGCGGTGGGGGGACAGGACGAGCAGTACTTC.

The V call is TRBV12-5, the J call TRBJ1-2; TRBD1 matches at 10 bases. Germline values: CDR1 LGHNT, CDR2 FRNRAP. With 5 bases clipped from V and 3 bases from J, the junction kept 15 bases outside the gene matches. There are 18 residues in the CDR3. CDR3 residues: CASGPDRDRGLFHYGYTF. The CDR3 nucleotides are TGTGCTAGTGGTCCCGACCGGGACAGGGGCCTGTTTCACTATGGCTACACCTTC.

The CDR3 sequence is CASSQGRQGLYTF. The CDR3 DNA reads TGCGCCAGCAGCCAAGGCCGACAGGGCCTCTACACCTTC. J is TRBJ1-2 and V is TRBV4-3; TRBD1 matches 7 bases. Germline CDR1 reads LGHNA; CDR2 reads YSLEER. V lost 1 base to trimming and J lost 10 bases; unmatched junction nucleotides: 6. The CDR3 consists of 13 residues.

CDR3 loop: CASTPLGGELGYTF. CDR3 coding DNA: TGTGCCAGCACTCCCCTGGGGGGAGAGCTCGGCTACACCTTC. V gene TRBV6-5 combines with J gene TRBJ1-2; D is possibly TRBD1 (5 bases). The CDR3 runs to 14 residues. V was cut by 7 bases and J by 8 bases, with 20 bases left in between. The V gene's germline CDR1 is MNHEY and CDR2 SVGAGI.

V and J are TRBV4-1 and TRBJ2-3; D remains ambiguous. V was clipped by 3 bases and J by 3 bases, with 10 bases between them. This CDR3 has 14 residues. The germline V gene has CDR1 MGHRA and CDR2 YSYEKL. For the CDR3, the DNA is TGCGCCAGCAGCCAGAGCTACCTGACAGATACGCAGTATTTT. This gives the protein CASSQSYLTDTQYF.

This chain connects TRBV19 to TRBJ1-2; D uncertain. Germline loops: CDR1 LNHDA, CDR2 SQIVND (reference sequence). V lost 1 base and J lost 2, with 14 bases in between. This CDR3 has 16 residues. CDR3 region: CASSIGATRVNYGYTF. For the CDR3, the DNA is TGTGCCAGTAGTATAGGGGCTACGAGGGTAAACTATGGCTACACCTTC.

V usage is TRBV7-2 and J usage is TRBJ1-1; 9 positions match TRBD1. The V gene's germline CDR1 is SGHTA and CDR2 FQGNSA. V lost 4 bases and J lost 2; bases outside the gene matches: 8. The CDR3 loop spans 16 amino acids. The CDR3 region is CASSSRQGGFNTEAFF. The CDR3 DNA follows: TGTGCCAGCAGCTCCCGACAGGGGGGATTTAACACTGAAGCTTTCTTT.

The chain uses TRBV6-1 and TRBJ1-2; tentative D call: TRBD1 (6 bases). Germline loops: CDR1 MNHNS, CDR2 SASEGT. Trimming shortened V by 1 base and J by 4 bases, and 10 bases separated the two germline ends. CDR3 length: 14 residues. The CDR3 DNA reads TGTGCCAGCAGTGAAGGACAGGCTGTCTATGGCTACACCTTC. Encoded protein: CASSEGQAVYGYTF.

This clone appeared once. The rearrangement joins TRBV2 to TRBJ2-5; 8 nucleotides agree with TRBD1. The CDR3 runs to 13 residues. Per germline, CDR1 SNHLY and CDR2 FYNNEI. V trimming: 5 bases; J trimming: 4 bases; junction bases outside the gene matches: 3. The CDR3: CASSRGQGETQYF. DNA for the CDR3: TGTGCCAGCAGTCGCGGACAGGGAGAGACCCAGTACTTC. The complete variable domain, with remaining parts taken from reference TRBV2 and TRBJ2-5, reads EPEVTQTPSHQVTQMGQEVILRCVPISNHLYFYWYRQILGQKVEFLVSFYNNEISEKSEIFDDQFSVERPDGSNFTLKIRSTKLEDSAMYFCASSRGQGETQYFGPGTRLLVL.

The chain uses TRBV20-1 and TRBJ1-5, with D possibly matching TRBD1 (5 bases). The length of the CDR3 is 16 residues. With 3 bases removed from V and 6 bases from J, the gap between germline ends came to 21 bases. CDR1 and CDR2 (germline): DFQATT, SNEGSKA (reference sequence). This chain's CDR3 is CSASMGGDPRGQPQHF. In nucleotides, the CDR3 is TGCAGTGCTAGTATGGGGGGTGACCCCCGGGGTCAGCCCCAGCATTTT.

The rearrangement links TRBV6-5 to TRBJ2-2; TRBD1 aligns across 9 bases. This CDR3 spans 15 amino acids. V lost 6 bases and J lost 4; bases outside the gene matches: 6. The V gene's germline CDR1 is MNHEY and CDR2 SVGAGI. CDR3 residues: CASRDRGFGTGELFF. CDR3 sequence (DNA): TGTGCCAGCAGGGACAGGGGATTCGGCACCGGGGAGCTGTTTTTT.

The gene calls are TRBV5-5 and TRBJ2-3; D ambiguous. This CDR3 comprises 14 residues. Germline assignment: CDR1 SGHKS and CDR2 YYEKEE (reference sequence). V was shortened by 1 base and J by 0 bases, with 6 bases between the two germline ends. For the CDR3, the DNA is TGTGCCAGCAGCTTGCCTACCAGCACAGATACGCAGTATTTT. Translated, it gives CASSLPTSTDTQYF.